This T cell receptor beta chain was captured by sequencing in a study of neoadjuvant nivolumab and ipilimumab in lung cancer. Findings and limits, study-wide: Only a single major-pathologic-response sample was available for clonality analysis. TCR richness and clonality were higher in tumors than adjacent uninvolved lung.

Data came from immunoSEQ multiplex PCR; TCRdb stores just in-frame clones and leaves some out. Of roughly 13,000 clones listed, about 94% are singletons. Germline V gene data show CDR1 as SNHLY and CDR2 as FYNNEI. V lost 3 bases, J lost 3 bases, and 19 bases lay in between. This CDR3 has 17 residues. Concerning this clone: As yet, its antigen is unknown.

V and J are TRBV2 and TRBJ2-3; D assignment may be TRBD1 or TRBD2 (6 bases each). Specimen: peripheral blood, collected after neoadjuvant nivolumab, alone or with ipilimumab, at or shortly before surgery. This receptor was identified in an adult with non-small cell lung cancer. CDR3 in DNA: TGTGCCAGCAGTGATTCGGAACAGGGTGGGGGGACAGATACGCAGTATTTT. It codes for CASSDSEQGGGTDTQYF.